Below are 29 T cell receptor beta chains sequenced from a single sample in a study of T cell responses to AZD1222 COVID-19 vaccine (dated by TCRdb to 2020 to 2023). The library was prepared using the immunoSEQ multiplex PCR assay. Entries here come from immuneACCESS through TCRdb and include only in-frame sequences with V and J called. Some clones fail to appear in such tables; in the studies checked, an unresolved V gene covers under half of the shortfall, and the cause of the remainder is unknown. Counted in this sample were approximately 200,000 clones; around 94% of them appeared once. The ten largest make up 1.5% to 2% of the sample. According to the study, the label for this sample's time point signals: about 28 days (+/-7) after the second vaccine dose. This sample's treatment or condition label indicates: meningococcal conjugate vaccine given as trial control. The input for sequencing was peripheral blood, taken 28 days after the second dose of the MenACWY control vaccine. The receptors derive from an adult who received the MenACWY meningococcal vaccine as a control.

This clone was counted once. This chain connects TRBV29-1 to TRBJ2-7; 7 nucleotides line up with TRBD2. Trimming at V came to 5 bases and at J to 3 bases, leaving 10 bases not matched to a gene. The CDR3 totals 14 residues. CDR1 is SQVTM and CDR2 is ANQGSEA in the germline V gene. CDR3 sequence: CSVSTGGLNYEQYF. CDR3 coding DNA: TGCAGCGTTTCAACGGGGGGACTCAACTACGAGCAGTACTTC.

V is TRBV7-6 and J is TRBJ1-5, with 11 bases aligning to TRBD1. Germline loops: CDR1 SGHVS, CDR2 FNYEAQ. CDR3 length equals 15 residues. V lost 5 bases to trimming and J lost 4 bases; unmatched junction nucleotides: 4. Here the CDR3 DNA reads TGTGCCAGCAGCCCGGGGACAGGGGGGAATCAGCCCCAGCATTTT. Encoded protein: CASSPGTGGNQPQHF.

The chain links TRBV29-1 to TRBJ1-2; no clear D gene. The CDR3 extends over 15 amino acids. Germline CDR1 is SQVTM and CDR2 is ANQGSEA. Trimming removed 2 bases from V and 4 bases from J, with 17 bases in between. The CDR3 region is CSVEWAGAQTYGYTF. DNA for the CDR3: TGCAGCGTTGAATGGGCAGGTGCCCAGACCTATGGCTACACCTTC. Full variable domain (remainder filled in from reference TRBV29-1 and TRBJ1-2): SAVISQKPSRDICQRGTSLTIQCQVDSQVTMMFWYRQQPGQSLTLIATANQGSEATYESGFVIDKFPISRPNLTFSTLTVSNMSPEDSSIYLCSVEWAGAQTYGYTFGSGTRLTVV.

The V and J genes are TRBV15 and TRBJ1-5; maybe TRBD1 (5 bases). Germline CDR1 LNHNV, CDR2 YYDKDF (reference sequence). The CDR3 contains 15 residues. The V end lost 4 bases, the J end lost 4 bases, and 14 bases lay between the germline ends. Written as DNA, the CDR3 is TGTGCCACCAGCATCACTCGTGGGGGAAATCAGCCCCAGCATTTT. The encoded protein is CATSITRGGNQPQHF.

This chain links TRBV28 with TRBJ1-2; no firm D call. Trimming stripped 6 bases from V and 3 bases from J, with 8 bases between. CDR3 length: 12 amino acids. The germline V gene has CDR1 MDHEN and CDR2 SYDVKM. The CDR3 here is CASRPRDYGYTF. The CDR3 DNA sequence: TGTGCCAGCAGACCCCGGGACTATGGCTACACCTTC.

The chain uses TRBV29-1 and TRBJ1-3; unclear D gene. V shed 4 bases and J shed 0 bases, with 7 bases lying between them. This CDR3 has 13 amino acids. Germline V CDR1 and CDR2: SQVTM, ANQGSEA. The CDR3 is CSVAWGSGNTIYF. CDR3 nucleotide sequence: TGCAGCGTTGCCTGGGGCTCTGGAAACACCATATATTTT.

V and J are TRBV6-1 and TRBJ2-2; 8 bases line up with TRBD1. CDR1 is MNHNS, CDR2 SASEGT, per germline. The CDR3 is 16 amino acids. The J segment lost 3 bases and the V segment lost 4 bases, leaving 7 bases of the junction unmatched. CDR3 region: CASSVLGQGYTGELFF. CDR3 nucleotide sequence: TGTGCCAGCAGTGTCCTCGGACAGGGTTACACCGGGGAGCTGTTTTTT.

This clone occurred once. The chain joins TRBV20-1 to TRBJ1-2; D is undetermined. CDR1 and CDR2 from the germline V gene are DFQATT and SNEGSKA (reference sequence). The length of the CDR3 is 10 residues. V lost 3 bases, J lost 8 bases, and 7 bases lay in between. In DNA, the CDR3 is TGCAGTGCTAGTTCCTCCGGCTACACCTTC. It encodes CSASSSGYTF.

The chain's CDR3 is CAWSVTRTGMNTEAFF. For the CDR3, the DNA is TGTGCCTGGAGTGTAACCCGGACAGGTATGAACACTGAAGCTTTCTTT. The J gene is TRBJ1-1, the V gene TRBV30, with 7 bases that match TRBD1. Germline V gene sequence: CDR1 GTSNPN, CDR2 SVGIG (reference sequence). V shed 0 bases, J shed 0 bases, and the junction held 7 bases outside the gene matches. This CDR3 is built from 16 residues.

The chain has TRBV6-5 and TRBJ2-7, with TRBD1 identical over 8 bases. The V gene's germline CDR1 is MNHEY and CDR2 SVGAGI. J lost 2 bases, V lost 6 bases, and 3 bases had no gene match. This CDR3 spans 13 amino acids. The CDR3 DNA reads as TGTGCCAGCAGCCTGGACAGGGCCTACGAGCAGTACTTC. This translates into CASSLDRAYEQYF.

The chain uses TRBV30 and TRBJ2-1; D is undetermined. Trimming took off 3 bases at V and 0 bases at J, with 12 bases between the two ends. Germline-derived CDR1 and CDR2 are GTSNPN and SVGIG (reference sequence). The CDR3 runs to 15 residues. The CDR3 DNA reads TGTGCCTGGAGCGGTGCGTTATACTCCTACAATGAGCAGTTCTTC. Translation: CAWSGALYSYNEQFF. The entire variable domain, with the rest obtained from reference TRBV30 and TRBJ2-1, is as follows: SQTIHQWPATLVQPVGSPLSLECTVEGTSNPNLYWYRQAAGRGLQLLFYSVGIGQISSEVPQNLSASRPQDRQFILSSKKLLLSDSGFYLCAWSGALYSYNEQFFGPGTRLTVL.

V usage is TRBV6-4 and J usage is TRBJ2-2; no clear D. Germline CDR1 MRHNA, CDR2 SNTAGT. V lost 0 bases and J 5 bases, leaving 4 bases between the germline ends. The length of the CDR3 is 13 residues. As DNA, the CDR3 is TGTGCCAGCAGTGACTCGACTACCGGGGAGCTGTTTTTT. It specifies CASSDSTTGELFF.

This clone came up once. This chain uses TRBV9 with TRBJ1-2, with D tentatively TRBD1 (5 bases). This CDR3 has 14 amino acids. The germline CDR1 and CDR2 sequences are SGDLS and YYNGEE. V lost 7 bases and J lost 3, with 16 bases in between. Here the CDR3 DNA reads TGTGCCAGCGGGGGTGTGACGGGGTACTATGGCTACACCTTC. Translating gives CASGGVTGYYGYTF. Full variable domain (outside the CDR3, taken from reference TRBV9 and TRBJ1-2): DSGVTQTPKHLITATGQRVTLRCSPRSGDLSVYWYQQSLDQGLQFLIQYYNGEERAKGNILERFSAQQFPDLHSELNLSSLELGDSALYFCASGGVTGYYGYTFGSGTRLTVV.

The chain combines TRBV6-9 with TRBJ2-7; 9 nucleotides agree with TRBD2. Germline V gene data show CDR1 as MNHGY and CDR2 as SVAAGI. This CDR3 comprises 17 residues. V shed 2 bases, J shed 2 bases, and the junction held 10 bases outside the gene matches. Here the CDR3 reads CASSYRPWGGRAYEQYF. Written as DNA, the CDR3 is TGTGCCAGCAGTTATCGCCCTTGGGGCGGGAGGGCCTACGAGCAGTACTTC.

The gene calls are TRBV3-1 (or the pseudogene TRBV3-2) and TRBJ1-1, with TRBD1 identical over 8 bases. The germline CDR1 and CDR2 sequences are LGHDT and YNNKEL (reference sequence). This CDR3 has 15 residues. J gave up 1 base and V 1 base, and 2 bases lay outside the gene matches. The CDR3 region has the DNA TGTGCCAGCAGCCAAGTAGGGACAGGGAACACTGAAGCTTTCTTT. This codes for CASSQVGTGNTEAFF.

With regard to this clone: The sample carries other DNA sequences with the same CDR3. The genes are TRBV27 and TRBJ1-1; tentatively, D is TRBD1 (6 bases). Germline V gene lookup returns CDR1 MNHEY and CDR2 SMNVEV (reference sequence). The CDR3 has 14 residues. Trimming took 3 bases from V and 1 from J, leaving 9 bases between them. CDR3 residues: CASSLRGGNTEAFF. The CDR3 coding sequence is TGTGCCAGCAGTTTGAGAGGGGGGAACACTGAAGCTTTCTTT.

V and J are TRBV14 and TRBJ1-1; D not resolved. Per germline, CDR1 SGHDN and CDR2 FVKESK. CDR3 length: 14 amino acids. The V end was cut by 0 bases, the J end by 4 bases, with 9 bases between. CDR3 protein: CASSQDLLGTEAFF. In nucleotides, the CDR3 is TGTGCCAGCAGCCAAGATCTTCTCGGCACTGAAGCTTTCTTT.

The gene calls are TRBV6-5 and TRBJ2-7, with 10 nucleotides matching TRBD1. CDR1 and CDR2 (germline): MNHEY, SVGAGI. V gave up 0 bases and J gave up 4 bases; unmatched junction bases: 3. CDR3 length: 15 amino acids. CDR3 amino acids: CASSYSMGQGYEQYF. In nucleotides, the CDR3 is TGTGCCAGCAGTTACTCGATGGGACAGGGGTACGAGCAGTACTTC.

The gene calls are TRBV24-1 and TRBJ2-2, with 7 bases lining up with TRBD2. Germline V gene data show CDR1 as KGHDR and CDR2 as SFDVKD. The junction had 3 bases not matched to a gene; V was cut back by 10 bases and J by 2 bases. This CDR3 has 13 residues. Written as DNA, the CDR3 is TGTGCCACGAGCGGGGAAAACACCGGGGAGCTGTTTTTT. Protein: CATSGENTGELFF.

The V and J genes are TRBV21-1 and TRBJ1-6. TRBV21-1 constitutes a pseudogene. The CDR3 has 13 amino acids. The CDR3 DNA is TGTGCCAGCAGGACGGGGGCAGGTTCACCCCTCCACTTT. Encoded protein: CASRTGAGSPLHF.

This chain joins TRBV9 and TRBJ1-6, with D possibly being TRBD1 (6 bases). From germline, CDR1 is SGDLS and CDR2 YYNGEE. V gave up 0 bases and J gave up 7 bases, with 8 bases separating them. There are 14 residues in the CDR3. This CDR3 reads CASSVGGPNSPLHF. The CDR3 DNA reads TGTGCCAGCAGCGTAGGGGGGCCGAATTCACCCCTCCACTTT.

This clone was counted only a few times. This chain joins TRBV19 and TRBJ2-3, with TRBD2 identical over 10 bases. The V gene end was trimmed by 2 bases and the J gene end by 4 bases; junction bases not matched to a gene: 6. Germline values: CDR1 LNHDA, CDR2 SQIVND (reference sequence). The CDR3 is 16 residues long. The CDR3 spells CASSIMERGGPDTQYF. The DNA for the CDR3 is TGTGCCAGTAGTATAATGGAGCGGGGGGGGCCAGATACGCAGTATTTT.

This clone was recorded only once. The chain recombines TRBV27 with TRBJ2-7; 10 bases line up with TRBD1. There are 14 residues in the CDR3. The V segment lost 7 bases and the J segment 6 bases; nucleotides outside the gene matches: 9. CDR1 and CDR2 from the germline V gene are MNHEY and SMNVEV (reference sequence). The CDR3, as DNA: TGTGCCAGCACACCGGGACAGGGGTCTCGCGAGCAGTACTTC. It specifies CASTPGQGSREQYF.

V and J are TRBV12-5 and TRBJ2-2, with 14 bases identical to TRBD2. V dropped 1 base and J dropped 8; count of bases not matched to a gene: 15. The V gene's germline CDR1 is LGHNT and CDR2 FRNRAP. This CDR3 is 20 amino acids long. CDR3 in amino acids: CASGLGSIGLAGGEAGELFF. The CDR3 DNA reads as TGTGCTAGTGGTTTGGGCTCGATAGGACTAGCGGGAGGCGAGGCTGGGGAGCTGTTTTTT.

The CDR3 spells CASSLVAQGGYEQYF. CDR3 coding DNA: TGTGCCAGCAGCTTGGTGGCTCAGGGTGGGTACGAGCAGTACTTC. The chain combines TRBV5-6 with TRBJ2-7, with D possibly TRBD1 on 5 matching bases. Germline loops: CDR1 SGHDT, CDR2 YYEEEE. CDR3 length: 15 amino acids. Trimming shortened V by 0 bases and J by 4 bases, and 14 bases separated the two germline ends.

The chain couples TRBV5-1 to TRBJ2-3; D tentatively reads TRBD1 or TRBD2 (5 bases each). V lost 4 bases to trimming and J lost 5 bases, with 17 bases between them. The length of the CDR3 is 15 residues. CDR1 is SGHRS and CDR2 is YFSETQ in the germline V gene. The CDR3 protein is CASSGTGGREDTQYF. The CDR3, as DNA: TGCGCCAGCAGCGGAACAGGAGGAAGGGAAGATACGCAGTATTTT. Together with reference TRBV5-1 and TRBJ2-3, the CDR3 gives the full variable domain: KAGVTQTPRYLIKTRGQQVTLSCSPISGHRSVSWYQQTPGQGLQFLFEYFSETQRNKGNFPGRFSGRQFSNSRSEMNVSTLELGDSALYLCASSGTGGREDTQYFGPGTRLTVL.

V is TRBV27 and J is TRBJ2-2; D remains ambiguous. Trimming stripped 5 bases from V and 7 bases from J, with 8 bases between. This CDR3 is 12 amino acids long. From germline, CDR1 is MNHEY and CDR2 SMNVEV (reference sequence). CDR3 loop: CASSRVGGELFF. CDR3 DNA sequence: TGTGCCAGCAGTCGAGTTGGCGGGGAGCTGTTTTTT.

The chain recombines TRBV6-5 with TRBJ1-4; D gene uncertain. Per germline, CDR1 MNHEY and CDR2 SVGAGI. The CDR3 totals 15 residues. V gave up 2 bases and J gave up 3 bases, with 10 bases separating them. The CDR3 spells CASSYGPGANEKLFF. The CDR3 coding sequence is TGTGCCAGCAGTTACGGGCCAGGAGCTAATGAAAAACTGTTTTTT.

The chain couples TRBV7-6 to TRBJ2-1; TRBD2 matches at 7 bases. The V segment lost 6 bases and the J segment 4 bases; nucleotides outside the gene matches: 6. The CDR3 runs to 14 residues. From germline, CDR1 is SGHVS and CDR2 FNYEAQ. In DNA form, the CDR3 reads TGTGCCAGCAGTCGGCTAGCGGAATACAATGAGCAGTTCTTC. This encodes CASSRLAEYNEQFF. Using reference TRBV7-6 and TRBJ2-1 for the parts outside the CDR3, the full variable domain is GAGVSQSPRYKVTKRGQDVALRCDPISGHVSLYWYRQALGQGPEFLTYFNYEAQQDKSGLPNDRFSAERPEGSISTLTIQRTEQRDSAMYRCASSRLAEYNEQFFGPGTRLTVL.